This T cell receptor (beta chain) was sequenced during a study of T cells in localized non-small cell lung cancer. Study-level results: Measurement of T cell clonality placed uninvolved adjacent lung highest, above the level in tumor. Adjacent lung tissue had a median about 52 of the top 100 clones found in the tumor. Elevated circulating T cell density in blood was associated with longer overall survival. Heterogeneity stays possible, as sequencing covered only one tumor region.

As concerns this clone: Its target is not known.

Sequencing was performed with immunoSEQ multiplex PCR; in TCRdb, only in-frame clones are kept and a portion is missing. The sample has 35,000 to 40,000 clones, 82% seen once. The ends lost 6 bases at V and 4 bases at J; junction bases unmatched: 3. Germline V gives CDR1 LNHDA, CDR2 SQIVND (reference sequence). This CDR3 has 13 amino acids. This receptor was obtained from a male donor aged 60 or over with stage III squamous cell lung carcinoma. The rearrangement uses TRBV19 and TRBJ1-5, with 7 bases aligning to TRBD1. Here the sequenced sample was peripheral blood, taken before any cancer treatment. The CDR3 is CASRGQANQPQHF. CDR3 DNA sequence: TGTGCCAGTAGAGGACAGGCAAATCAGCCCCAGCATTTT. The full variable domain, completed using reference TRBV19 and TRBJ1-5, is DGGITQSPKYLFRKEGQNVTLSCEQNLNHDAMYWYRQDPGQGLRLIYYSQIVNDFQKGDIAEGYSVSREKKESFPLTVTSAQKNPTAFYLCASRGQANQPQHFGDGTRLSIL.